The clone carrying this T cell receptor (beta chain) was found many times. Its cognate antigen is unknown. The data stem from a study of post-analysis software for immune sequencing data. This CDR3 is built from 14 residues. Germline assignment: CDR1 SGHAT and CDR2 FQNNGV. V was pared by 5 bases and J by 5 bases, with 14 bases between. Libraries were made from TCR beta cDNA, and they carried unique molecular identifiers. TCRdb used MiXCR to reprocess the PCR reads, holding one entry per CDR3 protein. The repertoire holds 550,000 to 700,000 distinct CDR3 sequences, with 44% as singletons. Findings of the study overall: Patients had higher frequencies than controls of roughly five TRBV segments, including TRBV5-6, TRBV5-1 and TRBV20-1.

The specimen was blood. The chain is built from TRBV11-2 and TRBJ2-3; perhaps TRBD2 as D (7 bases). This clonotype was obtained from a girl aged 10-17 years with multiple sclerosis. The CDR3 here is CASSIGGGKDTQYF. The CDR3, as DNA: TGTGCCAGCAGCATAGGGGGGGGAAAAGATACGCAGTATTTT.